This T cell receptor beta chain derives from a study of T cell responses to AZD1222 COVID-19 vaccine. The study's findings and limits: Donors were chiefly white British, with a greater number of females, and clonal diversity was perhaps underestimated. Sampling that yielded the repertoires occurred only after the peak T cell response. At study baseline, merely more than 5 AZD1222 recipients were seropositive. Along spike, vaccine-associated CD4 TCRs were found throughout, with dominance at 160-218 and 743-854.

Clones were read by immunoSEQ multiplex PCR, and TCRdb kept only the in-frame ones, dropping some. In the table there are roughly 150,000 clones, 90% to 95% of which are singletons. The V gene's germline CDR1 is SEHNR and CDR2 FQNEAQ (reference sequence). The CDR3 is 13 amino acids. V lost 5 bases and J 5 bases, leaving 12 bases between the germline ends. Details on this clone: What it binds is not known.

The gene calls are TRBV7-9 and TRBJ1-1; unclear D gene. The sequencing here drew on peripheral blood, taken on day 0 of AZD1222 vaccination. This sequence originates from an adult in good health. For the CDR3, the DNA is TGTGCCAGCAGCCCTCCAAGTGGAACTGAAGCTTTCTTT. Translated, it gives CASSPPSGTEAFF.